The clone carrying this TCR beta chain has only one observation. What it binds is not known. A much larger clone differs from this one at a single base, so this may be a read error. The CDR3 does not close with the conserved phenylalanine or tryptophan, likely indicating a read error. What was amplified from RNA transcripts were TCR beta CDR3 regions. The TCR CDR3 was amplified in a first-round RT-PCR using the HTBI primer set. TCRdb analysed the multiplex PCR reads with MiXCR anew, one entry per CDR3 protein. The top ten clones hold 49% of a sample with about 480,000 distinct CDR3 sequences, 22% of them seen once. The CDR3 runs to 15 residues. With 7 bases clipped from V and 2 bases from J, the junction kept 9 bases outside the gene matches. Germline lookup yields CDR1 SNHLY and CDR2 FYNNEI. The data are from a study of T cells in Graves' hyperthyroidism and ophthalmopathy. Study-wide findings and caveats: Also found in blood were most expanded thyroid clonotypes above 0.001.

Disease lasting under 3 months, a NOSPECS grade of at least 4, and a Clinical Activity Score of at least 3 were features of the ophthalmopathy patients. Orbital computed tomography, thyroid ultrasound, serum thyroxine and TRAb, and clinical symptoms together informed the diagnoses. This clonotype was sampled from a woman aged 70-85 years with Graves' ophthalmopathy. V and J are TRBV2 and TRBJ2-5; TRBD1 aligns across 8 bases. Sequenced: blood. The CDR3 DNA reads TGTGCCAGCAAGCCGAGACAGGGGTATCAAGAGACCCAGTACCTC. Amino acids: CASKPRQGYQETQYL.